This entry lists 27 T cell receptor beta chains sequenced from one sample in a study of OX40 agonist ivuxolimab in advanced cancers. TCRdb's table, derived via immunoSEQ multiplex PCR, lists solely in-frame clones and lacks some. The sample lists around 70,000 clones, roughly 85% seen once, with under 4.5% in the top ten. Sequenced here: CD4+ or CD8+ T cells sorted from blood, sampled in a trial of the OX40 agonist ivuxolimab. All receptors come from an adult with an advanced solid tumor such as melanoma, head and neck, liver or kidney cancer.

This chain connects TRBV2 to TRBJ2-1; TRBD2 matches at 14 bases. CDR3 size: 15 residues. Looked up from germline, CDR1 is SNHLY and CDR2 is FYNNEI. J lost 4 bases, V lost 6 bases, and 2 bases had no gene match. The CDR3 DNA follows: TGTGCCAGCAGGGGGACTAGCGGGAGATACAATGAGCAGTTCTTC. Amino acid sequence: CASRGTSGRYNEQFF.

The V call is TRBV7-6, the J call TRBJ2-7; D is perhaps TRBD1 (5 bases). The CDR3 contains 15 residues. Trimming took 0 bases from V and 3 from J, leaving 12 bases between them. Germline lookup yields CDR1 SGHVS and CDR2 FNYEAQ. The chain's CDR3 is CASSLARSGFYEQYF. In DNA form, the CDR3 reads TGTGCCAGCAGCTTAGCTAGGTCAGGGTTCTACGAGCAGTACTTC.

This chain uses TRBV5-4 with TRBJ1-4; TRBD1 might be the D (6 bases). Germline V gene lookup returns CDR1 SGHNT and CDR2 YYREEE (reference sequence). This CDR3 contains 15 residues. Trimming cost V 4 bases and J 3 bases, with 13 bases left between them. Here the CDR3 reads CASSLRTASNEKLFF. In DNA, the CDR3 is TGTGCCAGCAGCCTTCGGACAGCCTCTAATGAAAAACTGTTTTTT. The full variable domain, completed using reference TRBV5-4 and TRBJ1-4, is ETGVTQSPTHLIKTRGQQVTLRCSSQSGHNTVSWYQQALGQGPQFIFQYYREEENGRGNFPPRFSGLQFPNYSSELNVNALELDDSALYLCASSLRTASNEKLFFGSGTQLSVL.

This clone has just one count. This chain connects TRBV7-2 to TRBJ2-5; no clear D gene. V lost 1 base and J 5 bases, leaving 8 bases between the germline ends. CDR3 length: 13 amino acids. Germline V gives CDR1 SGHTA, CDR2 FQGNSA. The CDR3 DNA sequence: TGTGCCAGCAGCTTAGAACGCCGGGAGACCCAGTACTTC. This codes for CASSLERRETQYF.

This chain uses TRBV27 with TRBJ1-3, with 8 nucleotides matching TRBD1. Germline CDR1 reads MNHEY; CDR2 reads SMNVEV (reference sequence). CDR3 size: 16 residues. The trim removed 3 bases at V and 2 bases at J, leaving 6 bases unmatched. Written as DNA, the CDR3 is TGTGCCAGCAGTTTGACAGGGGCTATCCCTGGAAACACCATATATTTT. Its protein is CASSLTGAIPGNTIYF.

This clone is a singleton in its sample. The chain couples TRBV19 to TRBJ1-5, with D perhaps matching TRBD1 (6 bases). V was clipped by 5 bases and J by 5 bases, with 19 bases between them. Germline V gene lookup returns CDR1 LNHDA and CDR2 SQIVND (reference sequence). This CDR3 region has 16 residues. In DNA form, the CDR3 reads TGTGCCAGTAGTCCCCTGAGGGGGGCTATCGATCAGCCCCAGCATTTT. This gives the protein CASSPLRGAIDQPQHF.

The chain has TRBV10-3 and TRBJ1-5; D is ambiguous. This CDR3 contains 15 residues. In germline, CDR1 is ENHRY, CDR2 SYGVKD. V was trimmed by 6 bases and J by 0 bases, leaving 12 bases between them. The chain's CDR3 is CAISPAADSNQPQHF. CDR3 DNA: TGTGCCATCAGCCCGGCAGCGGATAGCAATCAGCCCCAGCATTTT.

The chain combines TRBV5-1 with TRBJ2-1; maybe TRBD2 (6 bases). The CDR3 consists of 15 residues. The V gene lost 4 bases and the J gene lost 0 bases, with 11 bases spanning the gap. Germline assignment: CDR1 SGHRS and CDR2 YFSETQ. CDR3 coding DNA: TGCGCCAGCAGCCGCCGGGAGAGCTCCTACAATGAGCAGTTCTTC. It specifies CASSRRESSYNEQFF.

The V and J genes are TRBV7-3 and TRBJ2-1, with D possibly being TRBD1 or TRBD2 (6 bases each). The CDR3 is made up of 16 amino acids. In germline, CDR1 is SGHTA, CDR2 FQGTGA. V lost 5 bases to trimming and J lost 4 bases, with 18 bases between them. The CDR3 protein is CASSPRMGGGYNEQFF. The CDR3, as DNA: TGTGCCAGCAGCCCAAGAATGGGGGGCGGATACAATGAGCAGTTCTTC.

On this clone itself: Relative to the germline gene, one junction end is altered; a read error may explain this. This chain uses TRBV5-1 with TRBJ1-1; no reliable D call. This CDR3 is built from 13 residues. Germline lookup yields CDR1 SGHRS and CDR2 YFSETQ. The chain's CDR3 is CASSMGLKTEAFF. The CDR3 DNA is TGCGCCAGCAGCATGGGTTTGAAGACTGAAGCTTTCTTT.

The V call is TRBV5-1, the J call TRBJ2-1; D is undetermined. From germline, CDR1 is SGHRS and CDR2 YFSETQ. V shed 2 bases and J shed 4 bases, with 7 bases lying between them. The CDR3 totals 13 residues. The CDR3 DNA reads TGCGCCAGCAGCTTATTTGTATACAATGAGCAGTTCTTC. This translates into CASSLFVYNEQFF. Drawing the rest from reference TRBV5-1 and TRBJ2-1, the complete variable domain is KAGVTQTPRYLIKTRGQQVTLSCSPISGHRSVSWYQQTPGQGLQFLFEYFSETQRNKGNFPGRFSGRQFSNSRSEMNVSTLELGDSALYLCASSLFVYNEQFFGPGTRLTVL.

This chain joins TRBV27 and TRBJ2-1; 8 bases line up with TRBD1. V gave up 1 base and J gave up 7 bases; unmatched junction bases: 9. This CDR3 has 16 residues. Germline lookup yields CDR1 MNHEY and CDR2 SMNVEV (reference sequence). DNA of the CDR3: TGTGCCAGCAGTTTATGGGGACAGGTCCTGGGAAATGAGCAGTTCTTC. Its translation is CASSLWGQVLGNEQFF.

This clone was counted once. The V call is TRBV10-3, the J call TRBJ2-2; D is undetermined. The length of the CDR3 is 11 residues. The V end lost 3 bases, the J end lost 9 bases, and 5 bases lay between the germline ends. Germline V gene data show CDR1 as ENHRY and CDR2 as SYGVKD. This chain's CDR3 is CAISELRELFF. The CDR3 DNA sequence: TGTGCCATCAGTGAACTACGGGAGCTGTTTTTT.

This rearrangement joins TRBV5-1 to TRBJ1-6, with D possibly matching TRBD1 (6 bases). The V end was cut by 0 bases, the J end by 7 bases, with 8 bases between. This CDR3 spans 14 amino acids. Germline lookup yields CDR1 SGHRS and CDR2 YFSETQ. The CDR3 loop is CASSLGQENSPLHF. CDR3 DNA: TGCGCCAGCAGCTTGGGACAGGAGAATTCACCCCTCCACTTT.

This clone was counted a few times. The chain uses TRBV2 and TRBJ2-3; no clear D. This CDR3 has 13 amino acids. The germline CDR1 and CDR2 sequences are SNHLY and FYNNEI. Deletions cut 11 bases from V and 5 bases from J, with 17 bases between. The CDR3, as DNA: TGTGCCTCCTCCTCAAGGATGTTAGATACGCAGTATTTT. As protein: CASSSRMLDTQYF.

A single count supports this clone. The chain has TRBV28 and TRBJ2-7; the D is unclear. V was clipped by 5 bases and J by 0 bases, with 11 bases between them. CDR3 length: 14 amino acids. The germline gives CDR1 MDHEN, CDR2 SYDVKM. The CDR3 DNA sequence: TGTGCCAGCAGTCCCCCCGACAACTCCTACGAGCAGTACTTC. Protein product: CASSPPDNSYEQYF.

The genes are TRBV19 and TRBJ1-5, with 8 bases matching TRBD1. The CDR3 is made up of 16 amino acids. J gave up 3 bases and V 7 bases, and 11 bases lay outside the gene matches. In germline, CDR1 is LNHDA, CDR2 SQIVND (reference sequence). CDR3 amino acids: CASIRRAGGNNQPQHF. The CDR3 nucleotides are TGTGCCAGTATCCGTAGGGCAGGGGGCAACAATCAGCCCCAGCATTTT. Together with reference TRBV19 and TRBJ1-5, the CDR3 gives the full variable domain: DGGITQSPKYLFRKEGQNVTLSCEQNLNHDAMYWYRQDPGQGLRLIYYSQIVNDFQKGDIAEGYSVSREKKESFPLTVTSAQKNPTAFYLCASIRRAGGNNQPQHFGDGTRLSIL.

This chain links TRBV6-6 with TRBJ2-7, with a tentative D call TRBD2 (5 bases). The length of the CDR3 is 12 residues. Germline CDR1 and CDR2: MNHNY and SVGAGI (reference sequence). V shed 0 bases and J shed 5 bases, with 5 bases lying between them. The CDR3 reads CASSYSRDEQYF. CDR3 DNA sequence: TGTGCCAGCAGTTACTCGAGGGACGAGCAGTACTTC.

This chain links TRBV5-1 with TRBJ1-5; 9 positions agree with TRBD1. The CDR3 has 16 amino acids. V shed 0 bases, J shed 7 bases, and the junction held 8 bases outside the gene matches. Per germline, CDR1 SGHRS and CDR2 YFSETQ. The CDR3 loop is CASSLGGTGPEQPQHF. In nucleotides, the CDR3 is TGCGCCAGCAGCTTGGGGGGGACAGGGCCGGAACAGCCCCAGCATTTT.

This chain joins TRBV5-1 and TRBJ2-2, with D tentatively TRBD1 or TRBD2 (5 bases each). V was shortened by 1 base and J by 5 bases, with 9 bases between the two germline ends. In germline, CDR1 is SGHRS, CDR2 YFSETQ. This CDR3 has 14 residues. CDR3 sequence: CASSLRWGTGELFF. The CDR3 DNA reads TGCGCCAGCAGCTTGAGGTGGGGGACCGGGGAGCTGTTTTTT.

The chain employs TRBV9 and TRBJ2-2, with D perhaps TRBD1 (5 bases). Germline lookup yields CDR1 SGDLS and CDR2 YYNGEE. The length of the CDR3 is 18 residues. The ends were cut back, 0 bases at V and 0 bases at J, with 15 bases in the middle. This chain's CDR3 is CASSVALPDTSNTGELFF. DNA for the CDR3: TGTGCCAGCAGCGTAGCCCTACCGGACACTTCGAACACCGGGGAGCTGTTTTTT.

The chain joins TRBV10-3 to TRBJ1-1; D is possibly TRBD1 (6 bases). Germline loops: CDR1 ENHRY, CDR2 SYGVKD. This CDR3 has 15 residues. V was trimmed by 4 bases and J by 4 bases, leaving 16 bases between them. The CDR3 nucleotides read TGTGCCATCAGTGCGGGGGCCCAATACGGCACTGAAGCTTTCTTT. Its translation: CAISAGAQYGTEAFF.

V and J are TRBV5-1 and TRBJ2-7; 8 bases align to TRBD2. CDR3 length equals 15 residues. The germline gives CDR1 SGHRS, CDR2 YFSETQ. J lost 1 base, V lost 4 bases, and 7 bases had no gene match. The CDR3 reads CASSSTGTRSYEQYF. Written as DNA, the CDR3 is TGCGCCAGCAGCAGCACCGGGACTAGATCCTACGAGCAGTACTTC.

The chain is built from TRBV18 and TRBJ2-5; D tentatively reads TRBD1 or TRBD2 (5 bases each). The CDR3 has 14 amino acids. The germline V gene has CDR1 KGHSH and CDR2 LQKENI. V lost 2 bases and J 3 bases, leaving 10 bases between the germline ends. The CDR3 region has the DNA TGTGCCAGCTCACCAACCGGGGCCGAAGAGACCCAGTACTTC. It specifies CASSPTGAEETQYF.

The chain employs TRBV5-5 and TRBJ1-5, with no clear D. V lost 2 bases, J lost 3 bases, and 12 bases lay in between. Per germline, CDR1 SGHKS and CDR2 YYEKEE (reference sequence). This CDR3 is 15 amino acids long. The CDR3 DNA reads TGTGCCAGCAGCTTTGCGACAAACCCCAATCAGCCCCAGCATTTT. It is translated as CASSFATNPNQPQHF.

The chain links TRBV28 to TRBJ2-7, with D perhaps matching TRBD1 (6 bases). The CDR3 totals 13 residues. Trimming left V 6 bases short and J 1 base short, with 10 bases between. Per germline, CDR1 MDHEN and CDR2 SYDVKM. The CDR3 protein is CASRKGGSYEQYF. The CDR3 DNA reads as TGTGCCAGCAGAAAAGGGGGTTCCTACGAGCAGTACTTC. The entire variable domain, with the rest obtained from reference TRBV28 and TRBJ2-7, is as follows: DVKVTQSSRYLVKRTGEKVFLECVQDMDHENMFWYRQDPGLGLRLIYFSYDVKMKEKGDIPEGYSVSREKKERFSLILESASTNQTSMYLCASRKGGSYEQYFGPGTRLTVT.

The chain couples TRBV11-2 to TRBJ2-7, with TRBD1 as a possible D gene (6 bases). The V gene's germline CDR1 is SGHAT and CDR2 FQNNGV. This CDR3 is built from 12 residues. Between the trimmed V and J ends, which lost 2 bases and 6 bases, there was a span of 8 bases. The CDR3 nucleotides read TGTGCCAGCAGCTTAACAGGGATCGAGCAGTACTTC. As protein: CASSLTGIEQYF.